The entry below describes one T cell receptor (beta chain). Its target is not known. The PCR made use of 60 Vbeta and 13 Jbeta primers. Generated by immunoSEQ multiplex PCR, the TCRdb table keeps only in-frame clones and is missing some. The profile shows 150,000 to 200,000 clones, roughly 79% of them singletons. Germline trimming cut 4 bases from V and 3 bases from J; bases unmatched to any gene: 11. The CDR3 covers 16 residues. Germline CDR1 and CDR2: SQVTM and ANQGSEA. This sample stems from a study of cytomegalovirus exposure and HLA in healthy donors. Study-wide results and caveats: A later analysis reportedly identified an Asian-associated ancestry cluster as carrying fewer N-insertions than the 666-donor mean. V- and J-gene trimming of TCR beta was linked (in a later analysis) to a missense DCLRE1C variant. Segments of the TCR beta V type were, in most cases, productive about 90% or about 30% of the time in an earlier analysis.

The rearrangement uses TRBV29-1 and TRBJ2-7; TRBD1 matches 11 bases. This receptor was obtained from a woman in her forties or fifties in good health and CMV-seropositive. Sequenced material: PBMCs. The CDR3 sequence: CSVVVAGQGASYEQYF. As DNA, the CDR3 is TGCAGCGTTGTTGTTGCTGGACAGGGGGCTAGCTACGAGCAGTACTTC.